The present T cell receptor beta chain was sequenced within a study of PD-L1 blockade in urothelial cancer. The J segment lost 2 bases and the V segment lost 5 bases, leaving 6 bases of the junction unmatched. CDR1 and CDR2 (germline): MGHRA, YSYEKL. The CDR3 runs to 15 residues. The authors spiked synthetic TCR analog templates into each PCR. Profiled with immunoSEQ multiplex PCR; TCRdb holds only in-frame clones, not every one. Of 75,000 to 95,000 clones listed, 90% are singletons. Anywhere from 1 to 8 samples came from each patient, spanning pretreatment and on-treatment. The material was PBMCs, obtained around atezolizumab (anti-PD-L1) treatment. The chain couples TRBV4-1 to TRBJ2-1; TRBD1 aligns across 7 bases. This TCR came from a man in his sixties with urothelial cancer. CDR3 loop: CASSSRQGTYNEQFF. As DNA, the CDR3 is TGCGCCAGCAGCTCCCGACAGGGAACCTACAATGAGCAGTTCTTC.